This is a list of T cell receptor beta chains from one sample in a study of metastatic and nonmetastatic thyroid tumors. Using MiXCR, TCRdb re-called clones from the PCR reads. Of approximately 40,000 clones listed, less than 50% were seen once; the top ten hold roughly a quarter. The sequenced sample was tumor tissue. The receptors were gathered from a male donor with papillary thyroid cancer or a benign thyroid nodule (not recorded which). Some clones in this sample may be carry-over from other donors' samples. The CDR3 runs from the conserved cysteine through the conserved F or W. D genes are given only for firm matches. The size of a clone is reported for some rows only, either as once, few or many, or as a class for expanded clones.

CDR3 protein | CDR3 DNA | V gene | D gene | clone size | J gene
CAISGKVRGLRQGPSYEQYF | TGTGCCATCAGTGGAAAGGTTCGTGGCTTGCGACAGGGGCCCTCCTACGAGCAGTACTTC | TRBV10-3 | TRBD1 | - | TRBJ2-7
CASSMGRHTSSYNEQFF | TGTGCCAGTAGTATGGGAAGGCACACTAGCTCCTACAATGAGCAGTTCTTC | TRBV19 | - | - | TRBJ2-1
CATSSLGGFEKLFF | TGTGCCACCAGCTCCCTTGGAGGGTTTGAAAAACTGTTTTTT | TRBV15 | - | few | TRBJ1-4
CAWSAGSGTGELFF | TGTGCCTGGAGCGCCGGGAGCGGCACCGGGGAGCTGTTTTTT | TRBV30 | - | - | TRBJ2-2
CASSLQGQGAGANVLTF | TGTGCCAGCAGTTTACAGGGACAGGGGGCTGGGGCCAACGTCCTGACTTTC | TRBV7-3 | TRBD1 | - | TRBJ2-6
CASSLTGDFRSPLHF | TGTGCCAGCAGCCTAACAGGTGATTTCCGTTCACCCCTCCACTTT | TRBV9 | - | - | TRBJ1-6
CASSPKGPGDQPQHF | TGTGCCAGCAGTCCTAAAGGACCGGGTGATCAGCCCCAGCATTTT | TRBV6-2/TRBV6-3 | - | few | TRBJ1-5
CSAWTSVTDTQYF | TGCAGTGCGTGGACTAGCGTCACAGATACGCAGTATTTT | TRBV20-1 | TRBD2 | - | TRBJ2-3
CASSQEYGAGYEQYF | TGCGCCAGCAGCCAAGAGTATGGGGCGGGGTACGAGCAGTACTTC | TRBV4-1 | - | - | TRBJ2-7
CASSLTDREGYTF | TGTGCCAGCAGCTTAACGGACAGGGAAGGCTACACCTTC | TRBV7-3 | TRBD1 | - | TRBJ1-2
CASSHRSDSPLHF | TGTGCCAGCAGCCACAGGTCTGATTCACCCCTCCACTTT | TRBV3-1 | - | - | TRBJ1-6
CASSSLPGMAPIYEQYF | TGTGCCAGCAGTTCTCTACCAGGGATGGCCCCGATCTACGAGCAGTACTTC | TRBV28 | - | few | TRBJ2-7
CSAREPGTGAYEQYF | TGCAGTGCTAGGGAGCCCGGGACAGGGGCCTACGAGCAGTACTTC | TRBV20-1 | TRBD1 | - | TRBJ2-7
CASSQGSGFAYEQYF | TGTGCCAGCAGCCAAGGAAGTGGCTTTGCCTACGAGCAGTACTTC | TRBV3-1 | - | medium-sized | TRBJ2-7
CSARDLETQYF | TGCAGTGCTAGAGATTTGGAGACCCAGTACTTC | TRBV20-1 | - | - | TRBJ2-5
CASSPLRLAASYEQYF | TGTGCCAGCAGTCCATTGAGACTAGCGGCCTCCTACGAGCAGTACTTC | TRBV6-2/TRBV6-3 | TRBD2 | - | TRBJ2-7
CAWPRGPYGYTF | TGTGCCTGGCCCCGGGGGCCCTATGGCTACACCTTC | TRBV30 | - | few | TRBJ1-2
CASSPGPHEAFF | TGTGCCAGCAGCCCAGGGCCCCACGAAGCTTTCTTT | TRBV7-8 | - | few | TRBJ1-1
CASSLVGPAGGLDTGELFF | TGTGCCAGCAGCTTAGTAGGGCCAGCGGGGGGGTTGGACACCGGGGAGCTGTTTTTT | TRBV11-2 | TRBD2 | - | TRBJ2-2
CASSLAVTSGGYDEQYF | TGTGCCAGCAGCTTGGCCGTAACTAGCGGGGGTTACGACGAGCAGTACTTC | TRBV5-4 | TRBD2 | - | TRBJ2-7
CASSITSMNTEAFF | TGTGCCAGTAGTATTACATCTATGAACACTGAAGCTTTCTTT | TRBV19 | - | - | TRBJ1-1
CASSEDSSGANVLTF | TGTGCCAGCAGTGAGGACAGCTCTGGGGCCAACGTCCTGACTTTC | TRBV6-4 | - | - | TRBJ2-6
CSARDRRLAGDEQYF | TGCAGTGCTAGAGATCGTAGACTAGCGGGGGACGAGCAGTACTTC | TRBV20-1 | TRBD2 | - | TRBJ2-7
CASILFNRADGYTF | TGCGCCAGCATCTTGTTCAACAGGGCTGATGGCTACACCTTC | TRBV5-1 | - | - | TRBJ1-2
CASSESEGAREQFF | TGTGCCAGCAGTGAATCGGAGGGGGCCCGTGAGCAGTTCTTC | TRBV6-1 | - | - | TRBJ2-1
CASSFSGANTGELFF | TGCGCCAGCAGCTTTAGCGGAGCGAACACCGGGGAGCTGTTTTTT | TRBV5-1 | - | - | TRBJ2-2
CASSRSDRSTDTQYF | TGTGCCAGCAGCCGCTCGGACAGAAGCACAGATACGCAGTATTTT | TRBV6-2/TRBV6-3 | - | - | TRBJ2-3
CASSLSTSGSLDEQFF | TGTGCCAGCAGTTTATCGACTAGCGGGAGCCTGGATGAGCAGTTCTTC | TRBV28 | TRBD2 | - | TRBJ2-1
CAWTGHYNSPLHF | TGTGCCTGGACGGGACATTATAATTCACCCCTCCACTTT | TRBV30 | - | - | TRBJ1-6
CASSPTEEYGYTF | TGTGCCAGCTCACCAACAGAAGAGTATGGCTACACCTTC | TRBV18 | - | - | TRBJ1-2
CASSQTSVGLAGRYEQYF | TGTGCCAGCAGCCAGACATCAGTGGGACTAGCGGGTCGCTACGAGCAGTACTTC | TRBV3-1 | TRBD2 | - | TRBJ2-7
CASFGTSYEQYF | TGTGCCAGCTTTGGGACTAGCTACGAGCAGTACTTC | TRBV12-3/TRBV12-4 | TRBD2 | few | TRBJ2-7
CASSFATNTGELFF | TGTGCCAGCAGCTTTGCCACTAACACCGGGGAGCTGTTTTTT | TRBV7-8 | - | - | TRBJ2-2
CASSSLGSGSTDTQYF | TGTGCCAGCAGCTCCCTAGGGTCCGGAAGTACGGATACGCAGTATTTT | TRBV27 | - | few | TRBJ2-3
CASNGGEAGELFF | TGTGCCAGCAATGGGGGCGAAGCCGGGGAGCTGTTTTTT | TRBV6-2/TRBV6-3 | - | - | TRBJ2-2
CASRTTGQGGGYTF | TGTGCCAGCAGGACAACGGGACAGGGGGGCGGCTACACCTTC | TRBV2 | TRBD1 | - | TRBJ1-2
CASSPTGELFF | TGTGCCAGCAGCCCTACCGGGGAGCTGTTTTTT | TRBV7-2 | - | - | TRBJ2-2
CASSPTPSGGDTQYF | TGTGCCAGCAGTCCTACCCCTAGCGGAGGGGATACGCAGTATTTT | TRBV27 | TRBD2 | - | TRBJ2-3
CASSLDGDRGDEQYF | TGTGCCAGCAGCTTAGATGGGGACAGGGGAGACGAGCAGTACTTC | TRBV11-3 | TRBD1 | few | TRBJ2-7
CSLGHNTEAFF | TGCAGCCTGGGACATAACACTGAAGCTTTCTTT | TRBV20-1 | - | - | TRBJ1-1
CSVDGSRETQYF | TGCAGCGTTGATGGGTCGAGAGAGACCCAGTACTTC | TRBV29-1 | - | - | TRBJ2-5
CASSISFSYEQYF | TGTGCCAGCAGTATAAGCTTCTCCTACGAGCAGTACTTC | TRBV28 | - | few | TRBJ2-7
CATSRDLGQGANGYTF | TGTGCCACCAGCAGAGATTTGGGACAGGGGGCAAATGGCTACACCTTC | TRBV15 | TRBD1 | - | TRBJ1-2
CASSRTESYNEQFF | TGTGCCAGCAGTAGAACCGAGTCCTACAATGAGCAGTTCTTC | TRBV28 | - | - | TRBJ2-1
CASSSSSGALGPSYEQYF | TGTGCCAGCAGCTCATCTAGCGGGGCGCTTGGACCATCCTACGAGCAGTACTTC | TRBV7-8 | TRBD2 | - | TRBJ2-7
CASSPGGDPYNEQFF | TGTGCCAGCAGCCCTGGCGGAGACCCTTACAATGAGCAGTTCTTC | TRBV28 | - | - | TRBJ2-1
CASSLEDRGLAKNIQYF | TGTGCCAGCAGTTTGGAGGACAGGGGATTAGCCAAAAACATTCAGTACTTC | TRBV28 | TRBD1 | few | TRBJ2-4
CASSQARTSGLGLTDTQYF | TGCGCCAGCAGCCAGGCTAGGACTAGCGGGCTGGGTCTCACAGATACGCAGTATTTT | TRBV4-1 | TRBD2 | few | TRBJ2-3
CASSYSSGVYEQYF | TGTGCCAGCAGTTACTCTAGCGGGGTATACGAGCAGTACTTC | TRBV6-2/TRBV6-3 | TRBD2 | - | TRBJ2-7
CASSLRTREGRRTDTQYF | TGTGCCAGCAGCTTAAGGACGAGGGAGGGCCGGCGCACAGATACGCAGTATTTT | TRBV7-3 | TRBD2 | - | TRBJ2-3
CASSQTVQETQYF | TGTGCCAGCTCACAAACAGTGCAAGAGACCCAGTACTTC | TRBV18 | - | - | TRBJ2-5
CAWSEGGRAHGELFF | TGTGCCTGGAGTGAGGGCGGGAGGGCCCACGGGGAGCTGTTTTTT | TRBV30 | TRBD2 | - | TRBJ2-2
CAWSGTDPYEQYF | TGTGCCTGGAGTGGGACAGATCCCTACGAGCAGTACTTC | TRBV30 | - | - | TRBJ2-7
CASRIYRLGQGGGEQYF | TGTGCCAGCAGAATATATAGACTGGGACAGGGGGGTGGCGAGCAGTACTTC | TRBV12-3/TRBV12-4 | TRBD1 | few | TRBJ2-7
CASSEDSGREETQYF | TGTGCCAGCAGTGAAGATTCGGGTCGGGAAGAGACCCAGTACTTC | TRBV6-1 | - | many | TRBJ2-5
CASSYSAGARTEAFF | TGTGCCAGCAGTTACTCGGCGGGGGCGCGAACTGAAGCTTTCTTT | TRBV6-6 | - | - | TRBJ1-1
CASSGTEPSFLFF | TGTGCCAGCAGTGGGACAGAGCCCAGTTTTTTGTTTTTT | TRBV6-1 | - | few | TRBJ1-4
CASSSRDRSYGYTF | TGCGCCAGCAGCTCCCGGGACAGGAGCTATGGCTACACCTTC | TRBV5-1 | TRBD1 | - | TRBJ1-2
CASSHRSGTGASYEQYF | TGTGCCAGCTCTCATAGATCCGGGACAGGGGCCTCCTACGAGCAGTACTTC | TRBV18 | TRBD1 | few | TRBJ2-7